These 10 T cell receptor beta chains came from one sample sequenced in a study of radiation and T cells in renal cell carcinoma. Described time point: blood 4 weeks post-SBRT, at nephrectomy. Sample treatment: 15 Gy SBRT to primary tumor, nephrectomy 4 weeks later. The repertoire was sequenced with immunoSEQ multiplex PCR; TCRdb's copy has only in-frame clones and lacks some. Among around 100,000 clones, around 84% were seen once, and the ten largest hold 6% to 9%. This specimen was blood, taken from a patient whose treatment included radiotherapy and nephrectomy. The receptors originated from a man between 60 and 75 years old with renal cell carcinoma.

This clone was found once. V usage is TRBV30 and J usage is TRBJ2-7; 9 bases map to TRBD1. This CDR3 spans 13 amino acids. The V segment lost 4 bases and the J segment 6 bases; nucleotides outside the gene matches: 7. Germline V gene lookup returns CDR1 GTSNPN and CDR2 SVGIG (reference sequence). The CDR3 here is CAWKGTGFGEQYF. CDR3 nucleotides: TGTGCCTGGAAGGGGACAGGGTTCGGCGAGCAGTACTTC.

The chain joins TRBV5-1 to TRBJ1-3; TRBD1 might be the D (6 bases). V was cut by 1 base and J by 4 bases, with 12 bases left in between. Germline loops: CDR1 SGHRS, CDR2 YFSETQ. The CDR3 consists of 15 residues. The CDR3 reads CASSLSPGEGNTIYF. The CDR3 bases are TGCGCCAGCAGCTTGAGCCCAGGGGAAGGAAACACCATATATTTT. Filled out from reference TRBV5-1 and TRBJ1-3, the complete variable domain reads KAGVTQTPRYLIKTRGQQVTLSCSPISGHRSVSWYQQTPGQGLQFLFEYFSETQRNKGNFPGRFSGRQFSNSRSEMNVSTLELGDSALYLCASSLSPGEGNTIYFGEGSWLTVV.

The V gene is TRBV5-1, the J gene TRBJ2-7; D is possibly TRBD1 (7 bases). Germline loops: CDR1 SGHRS, CDR2 YFSETQ. Trimming shortened V by 0 bases and J by 7 bases, and 17 bases separated the two germline ends. The CDR3 consists of 15 residues. The CDR3 DNA reads as TGCGCCAGCAGCTTGGTGCAGGGGGGATCGGGAGAGCAGTACTTC. Its protein product is CASSLVQGGSGEQYF. Full variable domain (rest looked up from reference TRBV5-1 and TRBJ2-7): KAGVTQTPRYLIKTRGQQVTLSCSPISGHRSVSWYQQTPGQGLQFLFEYFSETQRNKGNFPGRFSGRQFSNSRSEMNVSTLELGDSALYLCASSLVQGGSGEQYFGPGTRLTVT.

The chain carries TRBV7-8 and TRBJ2-5; 8 positions agree with TRBD2. CDR1 and CDR2 from the germline V gene are SGHVS and FQNEAQ. J lost 3 bases, V lost 3 bases, and 18 bases had no gene match. CDR3 size: 19 residues. CDR3 amino acids: CASSFPGFWREVGEETQYF. The CDR3 nucleotides read TGTGCCAGCAGCTTCCCGGGATTTTGGCGGGAGGTCGGTGAAGAGACCCAGTACTTC.

This rearrangement joins TRBV7-2 to TRBJ2-2, with D possibly TRBD2 on 5 matching bases. The CDR3 loop spans 18 amino acids. Trimming shortened V by 1 base and J by 5 bases, and 20 bases separated the two germline ends. Germline values: CDR1 SGHTA, CDR2 FQGNSA. CDR3 residues: CASSLGFWRTGSTGELFF. CDR3 coding DNA: TGTGCCAGCAGCTTAGGGTTTTGGAGGACTGGAAGTACCGGGGAGCTGTTTTTT.

The V and J genes are TRBV6-6 and TRBJ1-5; D ambiguous. Per the germline V gene, CDR1 is MNHNY and CDR2 is SVGAGI (reference sequence). Trimming took off 0 bases at V and 5 bases at J, with 5 bases between the two ends. The CDR3 is made up of 13 amino acids. The CDR3 here is CASSYSGDQPQHF. CDR3 DNA sequence: TGTGCCAGCAGTTACTCGGGTGATCAGCCCCAGCATTTT.

The genes are TRBV30 and TRBJ2-7; 8 bases map to TRBD2. This CDR3 spans 13 amino acids. V lost 1 base, J lost 3 bases, and 2 bases stayed unmatched. CDR1 and CDR2 (germline): GTSNPN, SVGIG (reference sequence). The CDR3 reads CAWSAGGLYEQYF. As DNA, the CDR3 is TGTGCCTGGAGTGCGGGGGGGCTCTACGAGCAGTACTTC.

This chain uses TRBV4-3 with TRBJ1-3, with a possible D match to TRBD1 (5 bases). The CDR3 is 14 residues long. V was trimmed by 0 bases and J by 6 bases, leaving 9 bases between them. Germline loops: CDR1 LGHNA, CDR2 YSLEER. CDR3 nucleotide sequence: TGCGCCAGCAGCCAAGACAGGGAAGAAAACACCATATATTTT. Translating gives CASSQDREENTIYF.

Here the CDR3 reads CASRDGDQPQHF. CDR3 nucleotide sequence: TGTGCCAGCAGGGACGGGGATCAGCCCCAGCATTTT. The V gene is TRBV6-5, the J gene TRBJ1-5; no definite D call. Trimming took off 6 bases at V and 5 bases at J, with 8 bases between the two ends. The CDR3 length is 12 residues. Germline V gene sequence: CDR1 MNHEY, CDR2 SVGAGI.

The chain links TRBV5-1 to TRBJ1-5; 9 positions match TRBD1. With 3 bases clipped from V and 4 bases from J, the junction kept 2 bases outside the gene matches. CDR3 length equals 14 residues. Germline CDR1 and CDR2: SGHRS and YFSETQ. In DNA form, the CDR3 reads TGCGCCAGCAGCTACGGACAGGGGAATCAGCCCCAGCATTTT. Translating gives CASSYGQGNQPQHF.